This passage covers 32 T cell receptor beta chains from one sample sequenced in a study of human T cells and chemical hapten exposure. One entry per CDR3 protein, called by TCRdb with MiXCR from the RACE reads. This sample has 200,000 to 300,000 distinct CDR3 sequences, with about 8.6% found just once. Time point indicated: pre-sensitization, week 0. The treatment was: therapeutic diphenylcyclopropenone sensitization with weekly scalp DPC. The sample in question was whole blood, obtained in connection with sensitization to the hapten diphenylcyclopropenone (DPC). The receptor source for this set is a middle-aged woman with alopecia areata. Some clones in this sample may be carry-over from other donors' samples.

This clonotype appeared a few times. The V call is TRBV28, the J call TRBJ1-1; 7 nucleotides align to TRBD1. The CDR3 is 13 residues long. Germline CDR1 is MDHEN and CDR2 is SYDVKM. After removal of 8 bases from V and 5 bases from J, the junction contained 8 bases not matched to a gene. The CDR3 nucleotides read TGTGCCAGCGCACGACAGGGTTGGACTGAAGCTTTCTTT. Encoded protein: CASARQGWTEAFF.

The chain has TRBV7-9 and TRBJ2-3, with 9 bases fitting TRBD2. The germline V gene encodes CDR1 SEHNR and CDR2 FQNEAQ (reference sequence). V lost 6 bases and J lost 8; bases outside the gene matches: 6. The CDR3 is 13 amino acids. Here the CDR3 reads CASRREGGLTQYF. In DNA form, the CDR3 reads TGTGCCAGCAGGCGGGAGGGTGGACTTACGCAGTATTTT.

The chain has TRBV4-2 and TRBJ2-3; TRBD2 agrees at 9 bases. The V and J ends lost 0 bases and 1 base, in that order; junction bases with no gene match: 8. The germline gives CDR1 LGHNA, CDR2 YNFKEQ. The CDR3 is made up of 18 amino acids. The CDR3 is CASSQEGPIAGGTDTQYF. DNA for the CDR3: TGTGCCAGCAGCCAAGAGGGTCCAATAGCGGGAGGCACAGATACGCAGTATTTT.

A few counts support this clonotype. The chain carries TRBV7-2 and TRBJ1-5; no reliable D call. The CDR3 runs 12 residues. Trimming pared 2 bases from V and 9 bases from J, leaving 8 bases between. Germline CDR1 and CDR2: SGHTA and FQGNSA. The CDR3 sequence: CASSLLAWPQHF. For the CDR3, the DNA is TGTGCCAGCAGCTTACTAGCCTGGCCCCAGCATTTT.

This clonotype was seen only a few times. J is TRBJ1-1 and V is TRBV2; tentatively, D is TRBD1 (5 bases). The CDR3 sequence is 12 residues long. Per the germline V gene, CDR1 is SNHLY and CDR2 is FYNNEI. The V and J ends lost 7 bases and 5 bases respectively, with 11 bases between them. This CDR3 reads CASNPQGTEAFF. The CDR3, as DNA: TGTGCCAGCAACCCTCAGGGAACTGAAGCTTTCTTT.

This clonotype was seen more than once but under ten times. The rearrangement joins TRBV29-1 to TRBJ2-3, with D perhaps given as TRBD1 or TRBD2 (5 bases each). Trimming took off 1 base at V and 4 bases at J, with 9 bases between the two ends. The germline V gene has CDR1 SQVTM and CDR2 ANQGSEA. This CDR3 contains 13 residues. The CDR3 region is CSVEGGISDTQYF. In nucleotides, the CDR3 is TGCAGCGTTGAAGGGGGGATATCAGATACGCAGTATTTT.

The gene calls are TRBV2 and TRBJ1-6; D not resolved. Germline V CDR1 and CDR2: SNHLY, FYNNEI. This CDR3 region has 15 residues. V dropped 2 bases and J dropped 6 bases, with 11 bases sitting between them. CDR3 sequence reads: CASSELGESNSPLHF. CDR3 DNA sequence: TGTGCCAGCAGTGAACTCGGGGAATCTAATTCACCCCTCCACTTT.

In this sample, this clonotype turned up a few times. The CDR3 reads CASSYHQADYGYTF. The CDR3 nucleotides read TGTGCCAGCAGCTACCACCAGGCGGACTATGGCTACACCTTC. The chain joins TRBV7-2 to TRBJ1-2; D not certain. The V gene's germline CDR1 is SGHTA and CDR2 FQGNSA. This CDR3 is 14 amino acids long. V lost 4 bases to trimming and J lost 3 bases, with 12 bases between them.

This clonotype was detected a few times. The chain uses TRBV27 and TRBJ1-2, with D possibly being TRBD1 (6 bases). Trimming left V 0 bases short and J 5 bases short, with 13 bases between. The CDR3 covers 15 residues. The V gene's germline CDR1 is MNHEY and CDR2 SMNVEV (reference sequence). The CDR3 DNA reads TGTGCCAGCAGTTTATCGAACCAGGGGAGGTATGGCTACACCTTC. This codes for CASSLSNQGRYGYTF.

The chain couples TRBV3-1 to TRBJ2-7; 7 bases are shared with TRBD2. J gave up 0 bases and V 5 bases, and 10 bases lay outside the gene matches. This CDR3 contains 16 residues. Germline CDR1 is LGHDT and CDR2 is YNNKEL (reference sequence). In DNA form, the CDR3 reads TGTGCCAGCAGCGAAGCCCCGGGAGGTAGCTCCTACGAGCAGTACTTC. Its protein is CASSEAPGGSSYEQYF.

The chain joins TRBV10-3 to TRBJ1-1, with a tentative D call TRBD1 (5 bases). V gave up 3 bases and J gave up 5 bases, with 13 bases separating them. The germline CDR1 and CDR2 sequences are ENHRY and SYGVKD. The CDR3 spans 14 residues. The CDR3 sequence is CAISDRGVGTEAFF. In DNA form, the CDR3 reads TGTGCCATCAGTGATAGGGGTGTTGGGACTGAAGCTTTCTTT.

This clonotype has just a few counts. The V gene is TRBV29-1, the J gene TRBJ2-7; 7 bases map to TRBD1. Germline V CDR1 and CDR2: SQVTM, ANQGSEA. CDR3 length: 14 residues. Germline trimming cut 7 bases from V and 3 bases from J; bases unmatched to any gene: 12. CDR3 protein: CSAGIRDSLYEQYF. CDR3 nucleotides: TGCAGCGCTGGGATCCGGGACAGCCTCTACGAGCAGTACTTC.

This clonotype has just a few counts. This chain connects TRBV13 to TRBJ1-5; 8 positions agree with TRBD1. V lost 2 bases to trimming and J lost 0 bases; unmatched junction nucleotides: 12. CDR3 size: 19 residues. The germline CDR1 and CDR2 sequences are PRHDT and FYEKMQ (reference sequence). In DNA, the CDR3 is TGTGCCAGCAGCTTAAGTGGACAGGGTGCCCGCTATAGCAATCAGCCCCAGCATTTT. Translation gives CASSLSGQGARYSNQPQHF.

The chain links TRBV18 to TRBJ2-5; 8 bases align to TRBD2. The CDR3 runs to 16 residues. Germline V lookup: CDR1 KGHSH, CDR2 LQKENI. J gave up 4 bases and V 3 bases, and 10 bases lay outside the gene matches. The CDR3 loop is CASSPAGGGRPETQYF. The DNA of the CDR3 is TGTGCCAGCTCACCGGCGGGAGGAGGACGTCCAGAGACCCAGTACTTC.

This clonotype was found a few times. The genes are TRBV6-6 and TRBJ2-2; D possibly corresponds to TRBD1 (5 bases). V was shortened by 7 bases and J by 6 bases, with 15 bases between the two germline ends. This CDR3 is built from 14 residues. Germline lookup yields CDR1 MNHNY and CDR2 SVGAGI (reference sequence). CDR3 nucleotide sequence: TGTGCCAGCATCGATCAGGGATTGGCCGGGGAGCTGTTTTTT. Its protein is CASIDQGLAGELFF.

The chain employs TRBV12-3 or TRBV12-4 and TRBJ1-5; D remains unclear. V was trimmed by 2 bases and J by 2 bases, leaving 10 bases between them. The CDR3 loop spans 15 amino acids. CDR3 sequence reads: CASSLLGRGNQPQHF. Here the CDR3 DNA reads TGTGCCAGCAGTTTACTAGGGCGAGGCAATCAGCCCCAGCATTTT.

The chain uses TRBV24-1 and TRBJ2-6; the D is unclear. The V end lost 4 bases, the J end lost 4 bases, and 7 bases lay between the germline ends. The CDR3 has 14 amino acids. The germline V gene encodes CDR1 KGHDR and CDR2 SFDVKD. The CDR3 sequence: CATSDPIGANVLTF. The CDR3 nucleotides are TGTGCCACCAGTGACCCGATAGGGGCCAACGTCCTGACTTTC.

This clonotype was counted only a few times. The gene calls are TRBV11-3 and TRBJ2-7, with TRBD1 matching over 11 bases. CDR3 length: 15 amino acids. Germline V CDR1 and CDR2: SGHNT, YENEEA. Unmatched junction bases numbered 6, after V lost 1 base and J lost 7 bases. The CDR3: CASSLAGQGAGEQYF. In nucleotides, the CDR3 is TGTGCCAGCAGCTTAGCCGGACAGGGGGCTGGAGAGCAGTACTTC.

This clonotype has only a few counts. V and J are TRBV12-3 or TRBV12-4 and TRBJ2-1, with D perhaps being TRBD1 or TRBD2 (5 bases each). With 5 bases removed from V and 5 bases from J, the gap between germline ends came to 16 bases. This CDR3 region has 15 residues. The DNA for the CDR3 is TGTGCCAGCAGTACCCGTAGTGGGACGAACAATGAGCAGTTCTTC. Encoded protein: CASSTRSGTNNEQFF.

The rearrangement links TRBV7-6 to TRBJ2-3; 8 nucleotides align to TRBD2. Germline CDR1 and CDR2: SGHVS and FNYEAQ. This CDR3 region has 16 residues. The V and J ends lost 0 bases and 5 bases, in that order; junction bases with no gene match: 7. Here the CDR3 DNA reads TGTGCCAGCAGCTTAGCGCCGATGGCGGGAGGAGATACGCAGTATTTT. As protein: CASSLAPMAGGDTQYF.

This clonotype appeared a single time. The CDR3 ends on some other residue instead of the conserved phenylalanine or tryptophan, so this is likely a read error. V and J are TRBV10-2 and TRBJ2-5; 7 positions agree with TRBD1. Germline assignment: CDR1 WSHSY and CDR2 SAAADI. The CDR3 has 15 residues. V lost 6 bases to trimming and J lost 4 bases; unmatched junction nucleotides: 11. The CDR3 loop reads CASSKGQTSGETQYL. CDR3 DNA: TGCGCCAGCAGCAAGGGACAGACTTCGGGAGAGACCCAGTACCTC.

V and J are TRBV2 and TRBJ2-7, with 9 bases matching TRBD2. V was clipped by 3 bases and J by 0 bases; unmatched bases: 6. The CDR3 runs 16 residues. Germline-derived CDR1 and CDR2 are SNHLY and FYNNEI. CDR3 amino acids: CASSDVLAGNSYEQYF. In DNA form, the CDR3 reads TGTGCCAGCAGTGATGTCCTAGCGGGGAACTCCTACGAGCAGTACTTC.

This clonotype was detected ten times or more. This sequence joins TRBV28 and TRBJ2-3; TRBD2 might be the D (5 bases). This CDR3 has 15 amino acids. V dropped 5 bases and J dropped 4 bases, with 16 bases sitting between them. Germline CDR1 and CDR2: MDHEN and SYDVKM. The CDR3 nucleotides read TGTGCCAGCAGTCCTCCGGACTCCCACCCAGATACGCAGTATTTT. This codes for CASSPPDSHPDTQYF.

V gene TRBV20-1 combines with J gene TRBJ2-1; a weak D match, TRBD1 (7 bases). V was clipped by 4 bases and J by 7 bases, with 14 bases between them. CDR3 size: 13 residues. CDR1 DFQATT and CDR2 SNEGSKA come from the germline V gene (reference sequence). CDR3 region: CSAILAGGNEQFF. As DNA, the CDR3 is TGCAGTGCTATCCTAGCAGGGGGGAATGAGCAGTTCTTC.

J is TRBJ2-5 and V is TRBV5-1; no definite D call. The germline V gene encodes CDR1 SGHRS and CDR2 YFSETQ. Trimming took off 5 bases at V and 2 bases at J, with 7 bases between the two ends. CDR3 size: 12 residues. DNA of the CDR3: TGCGCCAGCAGAAGCCAACAAGAGACCCAGTACTTC. This translates into CASRSQQETQYF.

This chain uses TRBV6-5 with TRBJ2-5, with D uncertain. Deletions cut 8 bases from V and 5 bases from J, with 15 bases between. The V gene's germline CDR1 is MNHEY and CDR2 SVGAGI. The length of the CDR3 is 13 residues. The CDR3 DNA sequence: TGTGCCAGCGCCGCGAATTGGCGGGAGACCCAGTACTTC. Its translation: CASAANWRETQYF.

The genes are TRBV24-1 and TRBJ2-6; the match to TRBD1 covers 9 bases. This CDR3 is built from 17 residues. CDR1 KGHDR and CDR2 SFDVKD come from the germline V gene. With 7 bases clipped from V and 1 base from J, the junction kept 7 bases outside the gene matches. The CDR3: CATSDRGEWSGANVLTF. The CDR3 DNA follows: TGTGCCACCAGCGACAGGGGGGAGTGGTCTGGGGCCAACGTCCTGACTTTC.

A few counts support this clonotype. The chain joins TRBV5-6 to TRBJ1-5; D is ambiguous. V shed 5 bases and J shed 1 base, with 10 bases lying between them. This CDR3 region has 14 residues. Germline values: CDR1 SGHDT, CDR2 YYEEEE. The CDR3 nucleotides read TGTGCCAGCAGTCGGGCCCCCAGCAATCAGCCCCAGCATTTT. It yields the protein CASSRAPSNQPQHF.

The genes are TRBV13 and TRBJ2-7; D gene ambiguous. Looked up from germline, CDR1 is PRHDT and CDR2 is FYEKMQ (reference sequence). The CDR3 is made up of 13 amino acids. V was trimmed by 5 bases and J by 6 bases, leaving 14 bases between them. The CDR3, as DNA: TGTGCCAGCAGCGCCCCCCGGGTCCCCGAGCAGTACTTC. Amino acids: CASSAPRVPEQYF. The full variable domain, with the rest looked up from reference TRBV13 and TRBJ2-7, is AAGVIQSPRHLIKEKRETATLKCYPIPRHDTVYWYQQGPGQDPQFLISFYEKMQSDKGSIPDRFSAQQFSDYHSELNMSSLELGDSALYFCASSAPRVPEQYFGPGTRLTVT.

This clonotype was counted between two and nine times. This sequence joins TRBV6-2 or TRBV6-3 and TRBJ1-2, with 7 positions matching TRBD1. CDR1 is MNHEY, CDR2 SVGEGT, per germline. The CDR3 runs 15 residues. V gave up 6 bases and J gave up 8 bases; unmatched junction bases: 15. The CDR3 region is CASRKTTGERGGYTF. The CDR3 nucleotides read TGTGCCAGCAGGAAGACTACAGGGGAGCGAGGCGGCTACACCTTC.

V is TRBV9 and J is TRBJ2-7; D ambiguous. The germline gives CDR1 SGDLS, CDR2 YYNGEE. The CDR3 has 14 amino acids. Deletions cut 0 bases from V and 5 bases from J, with 12 bases between. Here the CDR3 reads CASSVVPYTHEQYF. The CDR3, as DNA: TGTGCCAGCAGCGTAGTCCCGTATACCCACGAGCAGTACTTC. The variable domain in full, with the rest retrieved from reference TRBV9 and TRBJ2-7, is DSGVTQTPKHLITATGQRVTLRCSPRSGDLSVYWYQQSLDQGLQFLIQYYNGEERAKGNILERFSAQQFPDLHSELNLSSLELGDSALYFCASSVVPYTHEQYFGPGTRLTVT.

The table lists this clonotype with a few counts. The chain couples TRBV21-1 to TRBJ2-3; the table's D call, TRBD2, was not checked against the DNA. TRBV21-1 is assigned pseudogene status. The CDR3 runs 17 residues. CDR3: CASRTCTGTSGIDTQYF. DNA of the CDR3: TGTGCCAGCCGAACATGTACCGGGACTAGCGGGATAGATACGCAGTATTTT.